This is a list of T cell receptor beta chains from one sample in a study of blood T cell repertoires in COVID-19. Measured with immunoSEQ multiplex PCR; TCRdb has only the in-frame clones, and not every one. This table holds 150,000 to 200,000 clones, roughly 80% found once. Sequencing input: peripheral blood. Every receptor here comes from an elderly woman with COVID-19, enrolled during active disease. Both conserved end residues are part of each CDR3. D genes are given only for firm matches. The size of a clone is reported for some rows only, either as once, few or many, or as a class for expanded clones.

TGTGCCAGCAGCTTAGTGGGGATCGGGACAGGGACAGTGAACACTGAAGCTTTCTTT,CASSLVGIGTGTVNTEAFF,TRBD1,TRBJ1-1,TRBV7-6,many
TGTGCCAGCAGTTACTCGTTTGGACAGTTCTACGAGCAGTACTTC,CASSYSFGQFYEQYF,NA,TRBJ2-7,TRBV6-5,NA
TGCGCCAGCAGGTCGACTAGCGGCACAGATACGCAGTATTTT,CASRSTSGTDTQYF,TRBD2,TRBJ2-3,TRBV5-1,once
TGCGCCAGCAGCCCGGGGACAGGGCGAGGCAATCAGCCCCAGCATTTT,CASSPGTGRGNQPQHF,TRBD1,TRBJ1-5,TRBV5-1,NA
TGTGCCAGCAGCCAAGATGGTAGCGTGAGCTCCTACAATGAGCAGTTCTTC,CASSQDGSVSSYNEQFF,NA,TRBJ2-1,TRBV4-2,NA
TGTGCCTGGAGTGGCCGACTAAGCGGGGGGACCGGGGAGCTGTTTTTT,CAWSGRLSGGTGELFF,TRBD2,TRBJ2-2,TRBV30,once
TGTGCCAGCAGCCCCCTCCCCGGGGTGACTAGCGGGAGAACCGGGGAGCTGTTTTTT,CASSPLPGVTSGRTGELFF,TRBD2,TRBJ2-2,TRBV9,once
TGTGCCAGCAGTTATCAATTGGGCATCTATGGCTACACCTTC,CASSYQLGIYGYTF,NA,TRBJ1-2,TRBV6-5,NA
TGTGCCAGCAGTTCCTTAGCGGGGGGCACGAACACCGGGGAGCTGTTTTTT,CASSSLAGGTNTGELFF,TRBD2,TRBJ2-2,TRBV6-2/TRBV6-3,NA
TGCAGCGTCGGTACCGGGACAGGGAACACTGAAGCTTTCTTT,CSVGTGTGNTEAFF,TRBD1,TRBJ1-1,TRBV29-1,NA
TGTGCCACCAGCTCCCGGGACAGGGGGCAGGGGTTTAGGACTGAAGCTTTCTTT,CATSSRDRGQGFRTEAFF,TRBD1,TRBJ1-1,TRBV15,NA
TGTGCCAGTAGCCTAGCGGGAGTCAGCGATACGCAGTATTTT,CASSLAGVSDTQYF,TRBD2,TRBJ2-3,TRBV19,few
TGTGCCAGCTCACCAGCGGTCGGTGCAGAGGAAGCTTTCTTT,CASSPAVGAEEAFF,NA,TRBJ1-1,TRBV18,NA
TGTGCCAGCAGCTTAGGGACTAGCGGGCTGAATGAGCAGTTCTTC,CASSLGTSGLNEQFF,TRBD2,TRBJ2-1,TRBV7-9,NA
TGTGCCAGCAGCCAAGCGGCTAGCGGGATCGAGGAGCAGTTCTTC,CASSQAASGIEEQFF,TRBD2,TRBJ2-1,TRBV3-1/TRBV3-2,NA
TGTGCCAGCAGTCATCCGACAGGGAGGCAAGAGACCCAGTACTTC,CASSHPTGRQETQYF,NA,TRBJ2-5,TRBV2,NA
TGTGCCAGCAGCGTGGGACAGGGAACTGAAGCTTTCTTT,CASSVGQGTEAFF,TRBD1,TRBJ1-1,TRBV7-3,many
TGTGCCACCAGTGGGACCTCAGGGGTTCAGATGGAGACCCAGTACTTC,CATSGTSGVQMETQYF,NA,TRBJ2-5,TRBV24-1,NA
TGTGCCAGCAGCTTACAGAACTCTGGAAACACCATATATTTT,CASSLQNSGNTIYF,NA,TRBJ1-3,TRBV5-4,few
TGTGCCAGCAGTCCCAGCGGGGGGGCCGGCAATGAGCAGTTCTTC,CASSPSGGAGNEQFF,TRBD2,TRBJ2-1,TRBV27,few